The T cell receptor (beta chain) under discussion was sequenced for a study of blood T cells in healthy people across ages. Whole-study findings and limits: One million T cells yielded diversity estimates that were considered underestimates.

As to this clonotype: What it binds is not known.

The CDR3 has 16 residues. Germline V CDR1 and CDR2: MDHEN, SYDVKM. Trimming removed 3 bases from V and 7 bases from J; junction bases left unmatched: 9. The authors ran a second PCR of about 6 to 12 cycles using a sample-barcoded 5' primer and a J-beta primer mix. A minimum of 2.5 million CDR3-containing paired-end reads was obtained for each sample. Each CDR3 protein is one row after TCRdb ran MiXCR on the 5' RACE reads. The data contain approximately 810,000 distinct CDR3 sequences, less than 35% of them singletons. Sequencing used blood. This sequence was found in a woman aged 80 or over in good health. J is TRBJ1-6 and V is TRBV28; 7 nucleotides align to TRBD1. The CDR3 loop reads CASSFTGTALNSPLHF. CDR3 nucleotides: TGTGCCAGCAGTTTTACCGGGACAGCCTTGAATTCACCCCTCCACTTT.